These 20 T cell receptor beta chains came from one sample sequenced in a study of Ad26.COV2.S vaccination and SARS-CoV-2 variants. The table came from immunoSEQ multiplex PCR; TCRdb's copy has only in-frame clones and leaves some out. The sample records about 350,000 clones, 90% to 95% being singletons. Here the sequenced sample was peripheral blood, taken after recovery from COVID-19. These receptors all come from a human donor who had recovered from COVID-19.

The rearrangement joins TRBV9 to TRBJ1-4; 7 bases align to TRBD1. The V and J ends lost 0 bases and 4 bases, in that order; junction bases with no gene match: 0. CDR3 length: 14 amino acids. The V gene's germline CDR1 is SGDLS and CDR2 YYNGEE. The CDR3 DNA sequence: TGTGCCAGCAGCGTAGGACAGGGTAATGAAAAACTGTTTTTT. Translation gives CASSVGQGNEKLFF.

This rearrangement joins TRBV6-1 to TRBJ1-5, with D unresolved. From germline, CDR1 is MNHNS and CDR2 SASEGT. This CDR3 region has 13 residues. Trimming took 3 bases from V and 3 from J, leaving 6 bases between them. In DNA form, the CDR3 reads TGTGCCAGCAGTGAGGGAAACAATCAGCCCCAGCATTTT. Encoded protein: CASSEGNNQPQHF.

V and J are TRBV4-1 and TRBJ2-2; a weak D match, TRBD1 (7 bases). V dropped 5 bases and J dropped 3 bases, with 16 bases sitting between them. Germline V gene lookup returns CDR1 MGHRA and CDR2 YSYEKL. The CDR3 is made up of 16 amino acids. The CDR3 DNA reads as TGCGCCAGCAGCTCCTATGGCAGGGGGGACACCGGGGAGCTGTTTTTT. Translated, it gives CASSSYGRGDTGELFF.

The gene calls are TRBV10-3 and TRBJ1-1; weak D call: TRBD1 (5 bases). Trimming stripped 11 bases from V and 4 bases from J, with 23 bases between. The CDR3 contains 15 residues. Germline V gene data show CDR1 as ENHRY and CDR2 as SYGVKD. In nucleotides, the CDR3 is TGTGCCGCCGGGGTGACCGCGGCGGGACTCACTGAAGCTTTCTTT. The encoded protein is CAAGVTAAGLTEAFF.

The chain combines TRBV6-5 with TRBJ2-1; 7 nucleotides line up with TRBD1. In germline, CDR1 is MNHEY, CDR2 SVGAGI. There are 16 residues in the CDR3. V gave up 4 bases and J gave up 2 bases; unmatched junction bases: 8. DNA of the CDR3: TGTGCCAGCAGTTCCAGAACAGGGGCTACCTACAATGAGCAGTTCTTC. Amino acid sequence: CASSSRTGATYNEQFF.

The genes are TRBV11-2 and TRBJ2-3, with D hard to call. CDR1 is SGHAT, CDR2 FQNNGV, per germline. The CDR3 runs 16 residues. V shed 1 base and J shed 2 bases, with 13 bases lying between them. CDR3 DNA sequence: TGTGCCAGCAGCTTAGGTTGGGTTCGCATCACAGATACGCAGTATTTT. This sequence encodes CASSLGWVRITDTQYF. Full variable domain (outside the CDR3, taken from reference TRBV11-2 and TRBJ2-3): EAGVAQSPRYKIIEKRQSVAFWCNPISGHATLYWYQQILGQGPKLLIQFQNNGVVDDSQLPKDRFSAERLKGVDSTLKIQPAKLEDSAVYLCASSLGWVRITDTQYFGPGTRLTVL.

The chain is built from TRBV5-6 and TRBJ1-4; D remains unclear. CDR3 length equals 14 residues. Germline V lookup: CDR1 SGHDT, CDR2 YYEEEE. V was clipped by 0 bases and J by 1 base, with 4 bases between them. CDR3 nucleotide sequence: TGTGCCAGCAGCTTGGGGCTAACTAATGAAAAACTGTTTTTT. It translates to CASSLGLTNEKLFF.

The chain combines TRBV29-1 with TRBJ1-1; D is ambiguous. This CDR3 spans 13 amino acids. CDR1 SQVTM and CDR2 ANQGSEA come from the germline V gene. Trimming pared 1 base from V and 0 bases from J, leaving 6 bases between. CDR3: CSVEGRVNTEAFF. The DNA of the CDR3 is TGCAGCGTTGAAGGTCGGGTGAACACTGAAGCTTTCTTT.

The rearrangement joins TRBV11-2 to TRBJ1-2, with 7 bases aligning to TRBD1. Per the germline V gene, CDR1 is SGHAT and CDR2 is FQNNGV. This CDR3 is 15 amino acids long. The V and J ends lost 5 bases and 4 bases, in that order; junction bases with no gene match: 10. CDR3 sequence: CASSQTLDRLYGYTF. In DNA, the CDR3 is TGTGCCAGCAGCCAAACCTTGGACAGGCTCTATGGCTACACCTTC.

The chain joins TRBV15 to TRBJ2-1; perhaps D is TRBD1 or TRBD2 (5 bases each). Germline CDR1 LNHNV, CDR2 YYDKDF (reference sequence). This CDR3 has 14 residues. The V and J ends lost 8 bases and 0 bases respectively, with 11 bases between them. The CDR3 DNA reads TGTGCCACCGGTGGGACGGGCTCCTACAATGAGCAGTTCTTC. Encoded protein: CATGGTGSYNEQFF.

The V and J genes are TRBV10-3 and TRBJ1-1, with D unclear. The CDR3 has 15 amino acids. Germline lookup yields CDR1 ENHRY and CDR2 SYGVKD. With 10 bases removed from V and 1 base from J, the gap between germline ends came to 19 bases. Written as DNA, the CDR3 is TGTGCCACCACCCATTCCCCAACCAAGAACACTGAAGCTTTCTTT. This codes for CATTHSPTKNTEAFF.

Turning to this clone: One end of the junction does not line up with germline, which may come from a read error. The chain links TRBV7-3 to TRBJ2-7; weak D call: TRBD2 (6 bases). Germline loops: CDR1 SGHTA, CDR2 FQGTGA. The CDR3 extends over 13 amino acids. CDR3 sequence reads: CASSLTRTTDLLF. Written as DNA, the CDR3 is TGTGCCAGCAGCTTAACCCGGACTACCGACCTCTTATTC.

V and J are TRBV3-1 (or the pseudogene TRBV3-2) and TRBJ2-5, with D hard to call. The CDR3 spans 15 residues. CDR1 and CDR2 (germline): LGHDT, YNNKEL (reference sequence). The ends were cut back, 1 base at V and 4 bases at J, with 13 bases in the middle. Written as DNA, the CDR3 is TGTGCCAGCAGCCAAGTTAACCAGCCCCGAGAGACCCAGTACTTC. As protein: CASSQVNQPRETQYF.

V gene TRBV27 combines with J gene TRBJ2-3, with D hard to call. With 4 bases removed from V and 2 bases from J, the gap between germline ends came to 13 bases. CDR3 length: 15 amino acids. Germline lookup yields CDR1 MNHEY and CDR2 SMNVEV (reference sequence). The CDR3 DNA reads TGTGCCAGCAGTTCCCCCCGGGCCAACACAGATACGCAGTATTTT. Amino acid sequence: CASSSPRANTDTQYF.

The gene calls are TRBV13 and TRBJ1-3; D is uncertain. V lost 4 bases to trimming and J lost 7 bases, with 14 bases between them. The CDR3 sequence is 14 residues long. The germline V gene has CDR1 PRHDT and CDR2 FYEKMQ (reference sequence). The CDR3 coding sequence is TGTGCCAGCAGCTCCGACACCGGCCGGAACACCATATATTTT. Amino acids: CASSSDTGRNTIYF.

This sequence joins TRBV10-1 and TRBJ2-2; D remains ambiguous. The CDR3 length is 14 residues. V was cut by 0 bases and J by 5 bases, with 7 bases left in between. From germline, CDR1 is WNHNN and CDR2 SYGVQD (reference sequence). In DNA, the CDR3 is TGCGCCAGCAGTGAGTCGATTGTGACCGGGGAGCTGTTTTTT. It encodes CASSESIVTGELFF.

The chain has TRBV6-6 and TRBJ1-1; D unclear. This CDR3 has 15 amino acids. The V gene lost 5 bases and the J gene lost 1 base, with 14 bases spanning the gap. Germline V CDR1 and CDR2: MNHNY, SVGAGI (reference sequence). CDR3 DNA: TGTGCCAGCAGTCCTCGTTTGGGCGAGAACACTGAAGCTTTCTTT. This encodes CASSPRLGENTEAFF.

This clone showed up just once. J is TRBJ2-3 and V is TRBV7-8; tentative D call: TRBD1 (6 bases). CDR1 is SGHVS and CDR2 is FQNEAQ in the germline V gene. V was clipped by 1 base and J by 5 bases, with 7 bases between them. The CDR3 is 13 residues long. The CDR3 DNA reads TGTGCCAGCAGCTTAGTCAGGGGAGATACGCAGTATTTT. As protein: CASSLVRGDTQYF.

The chain links TRBV10-2 to TRBJ1-4; the match to TRBD1 covers 7 bases. There are 16 residues in the CDR3. V dropped 3 bases and J dropped 2; count of bases not matched to a gene: 6. CDR1 is WSHSY, CDR2 SAAADI, per germline. CDR3: CASSDSRGVTNEKLFF. The DNA for the CDR3 is TGCGCCAGCAGTGATAGCAGGGGGGTTACTAATGAAAAACTGTTTTTT.

CDR3 in amino acids: CASSPRGGRTGELFF. As DNA, the CDR3 is TGTGCCAGCAGCCCGCGGGGGGGCCGAACCGGGGAGCTGTTTTTT. The chain carries TRBV7-2 and TRBJ2-2, with 9 bases aligning to TRBD2. The CDR3 spans 15 residues. Trimming removed 5 bases from V and 5 bases from J; junction bases left unmatched: 6. CDR1 is SGHTA and CDR2 is FQGNSA in the germline V gene.